A selection of T cell receptor beta chains follows, all from one sample in a study of blood T cells in healthy people across ages. TCRdb recomputed calls from the 5' RACE reads with MiXCR, one row per CDR3 protein. Among 750,000 to 950,000 distinct CDR3 sequences, almost 30% were seen once, and the ten largest hold about 10%. This sample also belongs to another study, concerning T cells of mothers and their children.

What was sequenced was blood. The receptors were sampled from a woman aged 40 to 50 in good health. Each CDR3 is given with its conserved first and last residue. A D gene is named only where the DNA matches it firmly. A clone size is listed for some rows: how often the clone was seen (once, few, many), or a class if it is expanded.

>TRBV9|NA|TRBJ1-1|TRBD1
CASRNGQGQGNTEAFF
TGTGCCAGCAGGAATGGACAGGGGCAGGGTAACACTGAAGCTTTCTTT
>TRBV28|NA|TRBJ1-3|NA
CASSTFSGNTIYF
TGTGCCAGCAGTACTTTCTCTGGAAACACCATATATTTT
>TRBV7-9|few|TRBJ2-3|NA
CASSRADGGTDTQYF
TGTGCCAGCAGCCGGGCGGACGGCGGCACAGATACGCAGTATTTT
>TRBV6-1|NA|TRBJ1-1|NA
CASSEPGLTGAEAFF
TGTGCCAGCAGTGAACCCGGACTCACTGGAGCTGAAGCTTTCTTT
>TRBV7-2|many|TRBJ1-2|NA
CASSLASHGYTF
TGTGCCAGCAGCTTAGCGTCCCATGGCTACACCTTC
>TRBV10-2|many|TRBJ2-7|TRBD1
CATTRDRAGEQYF
TGCGCCACCACCCGGGACAGGGCGGGGGAGCAGTACTTC
>TRBV2|few|TRBJ1-2|NA
CASTLDVANYGYTF
TGTGCCAGCACCCTGGACGTTGCTAACTATGGCTACACCTTC
>TRBV7-2|NA|TRBJ2-5|TRBD1
CASSLGSTGFMTQYF
TGTGCCAGCAGCTTAGGGTCGACAGGGTTTATGACCCAGTACTTC
>TRBV7-9|many|TRBJ2-7|NA
CASSPLRPTYEQYF
TGTGCCAGCAGCCCACTGCGGCCTACCTACGAGCAGTACTTC
>TRBV25-1|few|TRBJ2-6|NA
CASSGTTTGANVLTF
TGTGCCAGCAGTGGAACTACCACTGGGGCCAACGTCCTGACTTTC
>TRBV7-6|NA|TRBJ2-1|TRBD2
CASSLVVAGSAYNEQFF
TGTGCCAGCAGCTTAGTGGTAGCGGGTTCTGCCTACAATGAGCAGTTCTTC
>TRBV5-4|NA|TRBJ2-3|NA
CATLHRASTDTQYF
TGTGCCACCTTACACAGGGCTAGCACAGATACGCAGTATTTT
>TRBV5-1|many|TRBJ2-7|NA
CASSSSTSSYEQYF
TGCGCCAGCAGTTCTTCAACCAGCTCCTACGAGCAGTACTTC
>TRBV9|many|TRBJ2-7|TRBD1
CASSVTDRGMESEQYF
TGTGCCAGCAGCGTAACCGACAGGGGGATGGAATCCGAGCAGTACTTC
>TRBV15|many|TRBJ1-4|TRBD1
CATSRPTGGFEKLFF
TGTGCCACCAGCAGACCCACAGGGGGTTTCGAAAAACTGTTTTTT
>TRBV6-2/TRBV6-3|few|TRBJ1-6|NA
CASREQNSPLHF
TGTGCCAGCAGAGAACAGAATTCACCCCTCCACTTT
>TRBV21-1|once|TRBJ2-3|NA
CASSSFWGRDTQYF
TGTGCCAGCAGCAGCTTTTGGGGCAGAGATACGCAGTATTTT
>TRBV27|few|TRBJ1-1|NA
CASSREGSNTEAFF
TGTGCCAGCAGTCGGGAAGGGTCGAACACTGAAGCTTTCTTT
>TRBV5-1|NA|TRBJ1-1|TRBD1
CASSLWTGVNTEAFF
TGCGCCAGCAGCTTGTGGACAGGAGTGAACACTGAAGCTTTCTTT
>TRBV9|NA|TRBJ1-1|NA
CASSASNTEAFF
TGTGCCAGCAGCGCCTCTAACACTGAAGCTTTCTTT
>TRBV27|NA|TRBJ1-1|NA
CASSLYQGTEAFF
TGTGCCAGCAGTTTATACCAGGGCACTGAAGCTTTCTTT
>TRBV27|many|TRBJ2-7|NA
CASSLGTKTYEQYF
TGTGCCAGCAGCCTCGGGACAAAGACCTACGAGCAGTACTTC
>TRBV11-3|NA|TRBJ1-6|NA
CASSLPGNSSLHF
TGTGCCAGCAGCTTACCCGGGAATTCATCCCTCCACTTT
>TRBV20-1|NA|TRBJ1-3|NA
CSAGRKGSGNTIYF
TGCAGTGCTGGGCGGAAGGGCTCTGGAAACACCATATATTTT
>TRBV27|NA|TRBJ2-7|NA
CASRDGVGYEQYF
TGTGCCAGCAGGGACGGGGTAGGCTACGAGCAGTACTTC